The clone carrying this T cell receptor (beta chain) appeared many times. These data come from a study of neurological immune-mediated disorders. The CDR3 totals 14 residues. V was shortened by 4 bases and J by 0 bases, with 10 bases between the two germline ends. Synthesis of cDNA was accomplished via 5'RACE employing 10-nucleotide random UMIs. TCRdb reprocessed the 5' RACE reads via MiXCR and lists one record per CDR3 protein. The table lists more than 75,000 distinct CDR3 sequences, over 9% of them singletons, with about 1.8% in the top ten. Healthy control participants comprised blood bank volunteers in Maryland, USA. From 2 million PBMCs stored at -80 C, the unsorted libraries were generated.

The chain carries TRBV12-3 or TRBV12-4 and TRBJ2-7; D is unclear. The source material was PBMCs. This sequence originates from a man between 40 and 49 years old in good health. CDR3 DNA sequence: TGTGCCAGCAGTTCCCTGACCGTCTCCTACGAGCAGTACTTC. As protein: CASSSLTVSYEQYF.